This TCR beta chain appears in the sequencing data of a study of blood T cells in healthy people across ages. The CDR3 is 14 amino acids. V gave up 4 bases and J gave up 4 bases; unmatched junction bases: 3. The germline gives CDR1 SGHRS, CDR2 YFSETQ. Then a second PCR, running roughly 7 to 11 cycles, was carried out with a sample-barcoded 5' primer and a J-beta primer mix. TCRdb recomputed calls from the 5' RACE reads with MiXCR, one row per CDR3 protein. The sample includes roughly 1.6 million distinct CDR3 sequences, about 35% of them seen just once. Material: blood. The sequence came from a woman aged 25 to 45 in good health. This rearrangement joins TRBV5-1 to TRBJ2-5; TRBD1 matches 11 bases. The CDR3 protein is CASSGTGGTETQYF. CDR3 sequence (DNA): TGCGCCAGCAGCGGGACAGGGGGAACAGAGACCCAGTACTTC. Filled out from reference TRBV5-1 and TRBJ2-5, the complete variable domain reads KAGVTQTPRYLIKTRGQQVTLSCSPISGHRSVSWYQQTPGQGLQFLFEYFSETQRNKGNFPGRFSGRQFSNSRSEMNVSTLELGDSALYLCASSGTGGTETQYFGPGTRLLVL.